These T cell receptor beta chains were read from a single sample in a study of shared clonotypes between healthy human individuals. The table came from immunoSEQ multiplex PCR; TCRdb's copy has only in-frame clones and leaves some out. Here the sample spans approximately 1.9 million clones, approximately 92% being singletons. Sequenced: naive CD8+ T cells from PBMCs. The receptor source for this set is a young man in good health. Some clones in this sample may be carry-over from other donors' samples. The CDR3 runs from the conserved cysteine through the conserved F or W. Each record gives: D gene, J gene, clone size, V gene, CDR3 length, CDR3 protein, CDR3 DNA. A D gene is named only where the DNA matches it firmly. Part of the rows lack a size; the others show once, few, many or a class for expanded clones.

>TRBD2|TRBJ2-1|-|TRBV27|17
CASSLSIGEGPYNEQFF
TGTGCCAGCAGTTTATCGATCGGGGAGGGCCCCTACAATGAGCAGTTCTTC
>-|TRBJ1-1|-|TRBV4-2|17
CASSHGRRGSWNTEAFF
TGTGCCAGCAGCCATGGGAGGAGGGGTTCTTGGAACACTGAAGCTTTCTTT
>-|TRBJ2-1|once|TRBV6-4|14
CASSVGGSSNEQFF
TGTGCCAGCAGTGTCGGCGGTTCAAGCAATGAGCAGTTCTTC
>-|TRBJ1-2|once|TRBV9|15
CASSVAGSYSGGYTF
TGTGCCAGCAGCGTAGCGGGATCCTACTCCGGGGGCTACACCTTC
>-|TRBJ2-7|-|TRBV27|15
CASSYDRSLSYEQYF
TGTGCCAGCAGTTATGACAGATCCCTCTCCTACGAGCAGTACTTC
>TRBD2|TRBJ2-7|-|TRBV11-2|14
CASSFSGRDTEQYF
TGTGCCAGCAGCTTTAGCGGGAGAGATACCGAGCAGTACTTC
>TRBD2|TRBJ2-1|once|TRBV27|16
CASSVSGAGAYNEQFF
TGTGCCAGCAGTGTAAGTGGAGCGGGGGCTTACAATGAGCAGTTCTTC
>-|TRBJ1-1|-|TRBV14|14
CASSYQGGGTEAFF
TGTGCCAGCAGCTACCAGGGCGGGGGCACTGAAGCTTTCTTT
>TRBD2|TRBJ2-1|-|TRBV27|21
CASSPRGRTSGRARSYNEQFF
TGTGCCAGCAGTCCCCGGGGGAGGACTAGCGGGAGAGCTCGGAGCTACAATGAGCAGTTCTTC
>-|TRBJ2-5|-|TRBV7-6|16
CASSLEVTGLQETQYF
TGTGCCAGCAGCTTAGAGGTGACAGGCCTCCAAGAGACCCAGTACTTC
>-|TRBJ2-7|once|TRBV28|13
CASSYKSDSEQYF
TGTGCCAGCAGTTACAAATCAGACAGCGAGCAGTACTTC
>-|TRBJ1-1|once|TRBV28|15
CASSSHGTLSTEAFF
TGTGCCAGCAGTTCTCATGGGACACTAAGCACTGAAGCTTTCTTT
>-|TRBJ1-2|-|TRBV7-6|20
CASSLGGVGFGTKFNYGYTF
TGTGCCAGCAGCTTAGGGGGAGTTGGGTTCGGGACGAAATTCAACTATGGCTACACCTTC
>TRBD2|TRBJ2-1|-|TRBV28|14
CASSLAGLAGSVFF
TGTGCCAGCAGTTTGGCGGGACTAGCGGGAAGTGTGTTCTTC
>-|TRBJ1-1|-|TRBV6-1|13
CASSGHTNTEAFF
TGTGCCAGCAGCGGACACACGAACACTGAAGCTTTCTTT
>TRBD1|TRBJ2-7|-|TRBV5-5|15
CASSGVWDRSYEQYF
TGTGCCAGCAGCGGGGTGTGGGACAGATCCTACGAGCAGTACTTC
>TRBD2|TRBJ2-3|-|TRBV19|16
CASSIGTSGSTDTQYF
TGTGCCAGTAGTATCGGAACTAGCGGTAGCACAGATACGCAGTATTTT
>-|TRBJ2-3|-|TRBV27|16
CASSLGPGAVADTQYF
TGTGCCAGCAGTTTAGGGCCGGGGGCGGTTGCAGATACGCAGTATTTT
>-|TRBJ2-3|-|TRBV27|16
CASSRSKSGTTDTQYF
TGTGCCAGCAGTCGATCGAAATCGGGCACTACAGATACGCAGTATTTT
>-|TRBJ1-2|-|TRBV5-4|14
CASSPRGAVYGYTF
TGTGCCAGCAGCCCGAGAGGGGCGGTTTATGGCTACACCTTC
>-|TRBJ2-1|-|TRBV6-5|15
CASSYLTRKRNEQFF
TGTGCCAGCAGTTACTTGACTAGAAAACGCAATGAGCAGTTCTTC
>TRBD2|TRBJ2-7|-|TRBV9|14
CASSVTGGTYEQYF
TGTGCCAGCAGCGTAACGGGGGGAACCTACGAGCAGTACTTC
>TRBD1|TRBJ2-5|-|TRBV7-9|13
CASSYDRAETQYF
TGTGCCAGCAGCTACGACAGGGCAGAGACCCAGTACTTC
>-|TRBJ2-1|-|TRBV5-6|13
CASSLPGDNEQFF
TGTGCCAGCAGCTTGCCGGGAGACAATGAGCAGTTCTTC
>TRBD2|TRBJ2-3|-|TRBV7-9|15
CASSLTSGFADTQYF
TGTGCCAGCAGCCTGACTAGCGGGTTCGCCGATACGCAGTATTTT
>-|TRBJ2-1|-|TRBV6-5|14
CASSYSSGNNEQFF
TGTGCCAGCAGTTATTCGTCCGGAAACAATGAGCAGTTCTTC
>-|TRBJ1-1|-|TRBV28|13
CASSLTSNTEAFF
TGTGCCAGCAGTTTGACATCGAACACTGAAGCTTTCTTT
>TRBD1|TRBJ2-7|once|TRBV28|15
CASSLADRGLIEQYF
TGTGCCAGCAGTTTAGCGGACAGGGGCCTCATCGAGCAGTACTTC
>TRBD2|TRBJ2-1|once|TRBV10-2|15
CASNLAGNSYNEQFF
TGCGCCAGCAACCTAGCGGGAAACTCCTACAATGAGCAGTTCTTC
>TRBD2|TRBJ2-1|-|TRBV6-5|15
CASSYSGLVFDEQFF
TGTGCCAGCAGTTACTCGGGACTAGTGTTCGATGAGCAGTTCTTC
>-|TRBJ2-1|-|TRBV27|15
CASSRTGPSYNEQFF
TGTGCCAGCAGTCGTACGGGCCCCTCCTACAATGAGCAGTTCTTC
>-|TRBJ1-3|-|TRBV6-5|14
CASSTGDSGNTIYF
TGTGCCAGCAGTACAGGCGACTCTGGAAACACCATATATTTT
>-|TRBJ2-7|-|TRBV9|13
CASSLGTRYEQYF
TGTGCCAGCAGCCTTGGGACTCGGTACGAGCAGTACTTC